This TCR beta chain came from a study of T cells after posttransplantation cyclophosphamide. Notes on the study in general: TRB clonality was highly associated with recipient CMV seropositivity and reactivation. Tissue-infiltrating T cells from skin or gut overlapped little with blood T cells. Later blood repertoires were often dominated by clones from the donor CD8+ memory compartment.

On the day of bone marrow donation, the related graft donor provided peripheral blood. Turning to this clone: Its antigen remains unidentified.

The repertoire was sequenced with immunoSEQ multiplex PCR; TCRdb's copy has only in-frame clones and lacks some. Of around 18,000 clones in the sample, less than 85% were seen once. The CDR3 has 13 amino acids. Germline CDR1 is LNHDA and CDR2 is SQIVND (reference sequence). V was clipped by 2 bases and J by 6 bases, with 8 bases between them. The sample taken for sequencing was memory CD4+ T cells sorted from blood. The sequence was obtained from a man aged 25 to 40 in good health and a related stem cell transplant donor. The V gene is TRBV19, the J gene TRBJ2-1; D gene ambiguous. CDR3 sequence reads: CASSIRVSNEQFF. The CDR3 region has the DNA TGTGCCAGTAGTATACGGGTCAGCAATGAGCAGTTCTTC.